The clone carrying this TCR beta chain has more than one count but fewer than ten. This record belongs to a study of beta chain features in type 1 diabetes. The sequenced template was cDNA made from the entire isolated RNA. TCRdb's copy holds only in-frame clones and misses some; the assay was immunoSEQ multiplex PCR. The sample has 300,000 to 350,000 clones, roughly a fifth seen once. V gave up 5 bases and J gave up 9 bases; unmatched junction bases: 9. This CDR3 has 14 amino acids. Germline V lookup: CDR1 SGHTA, CDR2 FQGNSA. This chain links TRBV7-2 with TRBJ2-1, with 8 positions matching TRBD1. Source material: naive CD4+ T cells from blood. The sequence was collected from a woman under 30 in good health. In nucleotides, the CDR3 is TGTGCCAGCAGCACCCGACAGGGGCAGAGTGAGCAGTTCTTC. Protein product: CASSTRQGQSEQFF.